This T cell receptor beta chain was identified during a study of blood T cells in healthy people across ages. Comment on this clonotype: What it recognizes is unknown.

Whole-study findings and limits: TCR beta diversity was tightly associated with the proportion of naive T cells.

PCR was performed a second time for roughly 7 to 11 cycles using a sample-barcoded 5' primer and a J-beta primer mix. Using its own MiXCR run on the 5' RACE reads, TCRdb lists one record per CDR3 protein. Of fewer than 2,000,000 distinct CDR3 sequences in the sample, about 31% were seen once. CDR1 is SGHVS and CDR2 is FQNEAQ in the germline V gene. CDR3 size: 17 residues. The J segment lost 3 bases and the V segment lost 2 bases, leaving 11 bases of the junction unmatched. This TCR was recovered from a woman between 25 and 40 years old in good health. The rearrangement uses TRBV7-8 and TRBJ1-1; 8 nucleotides align to TRBD1. Sequencing was performed on blood. The CDR3 loop is CASSLIDRGGDYTEAFF. The CDR3 region has the DNA TGTGCCAGCAGCTTAATCGACAGGGGAGGGGACTACACTGAAGCTTTCTTT.